The T cell receptor beta chain described here comes from a study of ipilimumab plus nivolumab after autologous stem cell transplantation. The overall study: The DLBCL cohort had primary refractory and relapsed disease, with 18-month progression-free survival of about 86% and 29%.

TCRdb's table, derived via immunoSEQ multiplex PCR, lists solely in-frame clones and lacks some. This sample has tens of thousands of clones, with approximately 86% found just once. Study conclusions and caveats: TCR repertoire, Treg phenotype and gut microbiota reportedly support more study of this approach.

Checkpoint therapy with ipilimumab 1 mg/kg began 14 to 28 days after transplant. V lost 1 base to trimming and J lost 6 bases, with 7 bases between them. Per the germline V gene, CDR1 is SEHNR and CDR2 is FQNEAQ (reference sequence). The CDR3 is 12 residues long. Worth noting for this clone: Its antigen is as yet unknown.

The source is a male donor with diffuse large B-cell lymphoma. This sequence joins TRBV7-9 and TRBJ2-7; D is undetermined. The sequencing here drew on PBMCs, taken in a trial of ipilimumab plus nivolumab as post-transplant consolidation. The DNA of the CDR3 is TGTGCCAGCAGCTTAGGCCGGGCCGAGCAGTACTTC. Translated, it gives CASSLGRAEQYF.